This T cell receptor (beta chain) was identified during a study of blood T cell repertoires in COVID-19. Study details: Acute and convalescent COVID-19 specimens originated in the United States, Italy and Spain. Nucleic acid was either cDNA or gDNA, and it came from T cells, B-cell-depleted T cells, or PBMCs.

The CDR3 has 15 amino acids. Germline V gene sequence: CDR1 SNHLY, CDR2 FYNNEI. Germline trimming cut 0 bases from V and 3 bases from J; bases unmatched to any gene: 4. Original processing methods: Amplification with reference gene primers provided the estimates of nucleated cell counts. Profiling relied on immunoSEQ multiplex PCR, and the TCRdb table lists in-frame clones only, not all of them. That table is the source of V, J and clone size, and D and trimming were worked out from the DNA. The sample holds 85,000 to 95,000 clones, around 80% seen once. The chain links TRBV2 to TRBJ2-7; 8 bases are a match to TRBD2. The sequence came from a man between 65 and 79 years old with acute or convalescent COVID-19. The sequencing sample was made of peripheral blood. The CDR3 region has the DNA TGTGCCAGCAGTGAAGCGAGCGGGAGCCTCTACGAGCAGTACTTC. Translating it yields CASSEASGSLYEQYF.